This TCR beta chain was sequenced in a study of T-cell memory formation after mild COVID-19. Germline V gene sequence: CDR1 SGHVS, CDR2 FQNEAQ. The CDR3 extends over 15 amino acids. The V end was cut by 0 bases, the J end by 4 bases, with 10 bases between. This clonotype was counted only a few times. MiXCR was run by TCRdb on the 5' RACE reads, yielding one entry per CDR3 protein. Among 190,000 or so distinct CDR3 sequences listed, about 20% were seen once. The chain uses TRBV7-8 and TRBJ2-1; D possibly corresponds to TRBD1 (5 bases). The sequence came from an adult woman who had mild COVID-19 (a few samples of this study predate the infection). Cell type and time point are not known. The sample comprised PBMCs or a T cell subset sorted from them (not recorded which). The CDR3 sequence is CASSLAAQGYNEQFF. In DNA form, the CDR3 reads TGTGCCAGCAGCTTAGCGGCCCAGGGATACAATGAGCAGTTCTTC.